The clone carrying this T cell receptor beta chain was observed many times. V trimming: 6 bases; J trimming: 3 bases; junction bases outside the gene matches: 16. This CDR3 is 19 amino acids long. This specimen comes from a study of identical twins. Addition of a universal primer site occurred through template switching, and cDNA carried unique molecular identifiers. Each CDR3 protein gets one entry after TCRdb re-called the 5' RACE reads with MiXCR. Found here are under 400,000 distinct CDR3 sequences, around 9.7% of them singletons; the top ten hold around 8.6%. The genes are TRBV12-3 or TRBV12-4 and TRBJ2-2, with TRBD1 identical over 10 bases. This sequence originates from a woman between 50 and 59 years old in good health. Sample: naive T cells sorted from blood. This CDR3 reads CASRAPGQGFSWDTGELFF. The CDR3 nucleotides read TGTGCCAGCAGAGCCCCGGGACAGGGGTTTTCATGGGACACCGGGGAGCTGTTTTTT.